Only one count was recorded for the clone carrying this T cell receptor (beta chain). Assay used: immunoSEQ multiplex PCR; TCRdb lists only in-frame clones, some missing. The table includes under 200,000 clones, about 87% detected once. The sample belongs to a study of blood T cell repertoires in COVID-19. Study details: Samples taken during acute and convalescent COVID-19 were collected in the United States, Italy and Spain.

The CDR3 has 14 residues. Germline V gene lookup returns CDR1 MDHEN and CDR2 SYDVKM. V gave up 7 bases and J gave up 2 bases, with 11 bases separating them. The Seattle patients, enrolled during active infection, were followed longitudinally. The chain employs TRBV28 and TRBJ1-4, with D possibly being TRBD1 (6 bases). The source is a man aged 60-69 years with COVID-19, enrolled during active disease. The sequencing input was peripheral blood. The CDR3: CASIMDSTNEKLFF. CDR3 nucleotides: TGTGCCAGCATTATGGACAGTACTAATGAAAAACTGTTTTTT.